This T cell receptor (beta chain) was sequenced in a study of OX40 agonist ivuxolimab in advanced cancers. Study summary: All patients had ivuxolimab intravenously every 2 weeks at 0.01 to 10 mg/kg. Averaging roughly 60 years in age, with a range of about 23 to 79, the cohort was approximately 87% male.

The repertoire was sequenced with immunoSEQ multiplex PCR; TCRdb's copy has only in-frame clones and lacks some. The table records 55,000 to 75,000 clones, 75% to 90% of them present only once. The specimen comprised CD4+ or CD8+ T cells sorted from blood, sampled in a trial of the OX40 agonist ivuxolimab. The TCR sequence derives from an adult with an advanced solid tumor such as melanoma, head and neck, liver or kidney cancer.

The CDR3 protein is CASSRSSGRGSYNEQFF. The DNA of the CDR3 is TGTGCCAGCTCCCGGTCTAGCGGGAGAGGTTCCTACAATGAGCAGTTCTTC. The chain uses TRBV7-8 and TRBJ2-1; 10 bases are a match to TRBD2. CDR3 length: 17 residues. The V gene end was trimmed by 8 bases and the J gene end by 1 base; junction bases not matched to a gene: 11. Germline values: CDR1 SGHVS, CDR2 FQNEAQ.